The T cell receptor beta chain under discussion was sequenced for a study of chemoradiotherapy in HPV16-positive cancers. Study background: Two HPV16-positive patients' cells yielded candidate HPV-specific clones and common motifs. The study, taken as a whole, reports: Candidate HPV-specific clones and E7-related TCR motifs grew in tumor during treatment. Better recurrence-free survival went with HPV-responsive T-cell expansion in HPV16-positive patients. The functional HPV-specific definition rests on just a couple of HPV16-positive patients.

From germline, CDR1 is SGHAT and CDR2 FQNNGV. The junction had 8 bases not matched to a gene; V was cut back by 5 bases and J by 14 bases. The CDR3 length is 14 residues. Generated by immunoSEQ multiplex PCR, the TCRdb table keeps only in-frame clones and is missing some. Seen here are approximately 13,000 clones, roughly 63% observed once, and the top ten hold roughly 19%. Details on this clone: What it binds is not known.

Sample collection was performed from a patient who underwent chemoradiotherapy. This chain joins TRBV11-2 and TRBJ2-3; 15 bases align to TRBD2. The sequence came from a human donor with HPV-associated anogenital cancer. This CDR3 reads CASSPGLAGGWWYF. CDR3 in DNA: TGTGCCAGCAGCCCGGGACTAGCGGGGGGATGGTGGTATTTT.